Listed below are T cell receptor beta chains from one sample, sequenced in a study of blood T cells in healthy people across ages. TCRdb reanalysed the 5' RACE reads using MiXCR and keeps one entry per CDR3 protein. Of about 1.8 million distinct CDR3 sequences listed, about 50% are singletons. Source material: blood. The receptor set was obtained from a woman in her thirties or forties in good health. CDR3s include the opening cysteine and the closing phenylalanine or tryptophan. A D gene is named only where the DNA matches it firmly. Clone size, where shown, is once, few, many, or a class for clones that have expanded.

clone size: .; D gene: TRBD1; V gene: TRBV4-3; J gene: TRBJ2-7; CDR3 length: 15; CDR3 protein: CASSQVPGGWNEQYF; CDR3 DNA: TGCGCCAGCAGCCAAGTCCCAGGGGGCTGGAATGAGCAGTACTTC
clone size: .; D gene: TRBD2; V gene: TRBV12-3/TRBV12-4; J gene: TRBJ2-1; CDR3 length: 13; CDR3 protein: CASSPAGPNEQFF; CDR3 DNA: TGTGCCAGCAGTCCAGCGGGGCCCAATGAGCAGTTCTTC
clone size: .; D gene: TRBD1; V gene: TRBV28; J gene: TRBJ1-2; CDR3 length: 17; CDR3 protein: CASSGQEEGSLNYGYTF; CDR3 DNA: TGTGCCAGCAGTGGACAGGAAGAGGGAAGCCTCAACTATGGCTACACCTTC
clone size: .; D gene: .; V gene: TRBV29-1; J gene: TRBJ1-2; CDR3 length: 14; CDR3 protein: CSVEQGRGVSGYTF; CDR3 DNA: TGCAGCGTTGAACAGGGGCGCGGAGTTAGTGGCTACACCTTC
clone size: .; D gene: TRBD2; V gene: TRBV4-1; J gene: TRBJ2-1; CDR3 length: 13; CDR3 protein: CASSHPGTSEQFF; CDR3 DNA: TGCGCCAGCAGCCACCCTGGGACTAGTGAGCAGTTCTTC
clone size: .; D gene: .; V gene: TRBV7-9; J gene: TRBJ2-5; CDR3 length: 13; CDR3 protein: CASSSQGPEEQYF; CDR3 DNA: TGTGCCAGCAGCTCCCAGGGACCAGAGGAGCAGTACTTC
clone size: .; D gene: TRBD1; V gene: TRBV27; J gene: TRBJ1-2; CDR3 length: 14; CDR3 protein: CASSLLGTEYGYTF; CDR3 DNA: TGTGCCAGCAGTCTTCTTGGGACAGAATATGGCTACACCTTC
clone size: .; D gene: .; V gene: TRBV24-1; J gene: TRBJ1-2; CDR3 length: 16; CDR3 protein: CATSDSQQGVYYGYTF; CDR3 DNA: TGTGCCACCAGTGATTCCCAGCAGGGTGTTTACTATGGCTACACCTTC
clone size: .; D gene: .; V gene: TRBV2; J gene: TRBJ1-6; CDR3 length: 14; CDR3 protein: CASSLKPRPSPLHF; CDR3 DNA: TGTGCCAGCAGTCTTAAACCTAGACCATCACCCCTCCACTTT
clone size: few; D gene: .; V gene: TRBV9; J gene: TRBJ2-6; CDR3 length: 15; CDR3 protein: CASSGQLSGANVLTF; CDR3 DNA: TGTGCCAGCAGCGGACAGCTCTCTGGGGCCAACGTCCTGACTTTC
clone size: .; D gene: TRBD2; V gene: TRBV29-1; J gene: TRBJ2-3; CDR3 length: 17; CDR3 protein: CSVDWRVKREGTDTQYF; CDR3 DNA: TGCAGCGTTGATTGGCGGGTCAAGCGGGAGGGCACAGATACGCAGTATTTT